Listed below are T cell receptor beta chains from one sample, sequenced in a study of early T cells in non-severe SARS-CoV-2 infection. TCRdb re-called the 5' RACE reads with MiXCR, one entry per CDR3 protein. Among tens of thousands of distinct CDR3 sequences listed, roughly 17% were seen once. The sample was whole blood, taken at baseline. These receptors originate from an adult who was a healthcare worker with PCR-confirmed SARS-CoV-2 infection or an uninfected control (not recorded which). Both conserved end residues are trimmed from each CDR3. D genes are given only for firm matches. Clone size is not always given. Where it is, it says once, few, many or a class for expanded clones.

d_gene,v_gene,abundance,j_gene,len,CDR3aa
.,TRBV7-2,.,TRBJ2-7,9,ASSAAYEQY
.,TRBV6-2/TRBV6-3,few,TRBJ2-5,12,ASSYISVQETQY
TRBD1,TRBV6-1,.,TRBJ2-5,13,ASSPLPQGADTQY
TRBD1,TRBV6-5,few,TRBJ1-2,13,ASSYGGGSNYGYT
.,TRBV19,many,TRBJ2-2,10,ASRDYTGELF
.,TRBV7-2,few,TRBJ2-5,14,ASSQGPLRGGETQY
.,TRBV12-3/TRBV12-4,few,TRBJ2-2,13,ASSPRPANTGELF
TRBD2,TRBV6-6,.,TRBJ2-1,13,ASSYRTSGNNEQF
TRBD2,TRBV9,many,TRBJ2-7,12,ASNPGLGPYEQY
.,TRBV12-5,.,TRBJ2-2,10,ASGHATGELF
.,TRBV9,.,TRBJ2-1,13,ASSVDGSGHNEQF
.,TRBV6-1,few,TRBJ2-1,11,ASSEGLHNEQF
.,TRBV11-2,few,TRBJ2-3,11,ASSPKNSDTQY
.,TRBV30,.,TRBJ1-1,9,AWSERQEAF
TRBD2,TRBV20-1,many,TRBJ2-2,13,SARTSGRDTGELF
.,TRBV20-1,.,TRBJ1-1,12,SARPQVVGGRAF
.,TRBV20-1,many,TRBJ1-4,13,SARKYRGYNEKLF
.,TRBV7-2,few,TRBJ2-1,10,ASSLGWVEQF
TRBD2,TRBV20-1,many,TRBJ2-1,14,SARSSGILSYNEQF
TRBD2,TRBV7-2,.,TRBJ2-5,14,ASSGSAGGPRETQY
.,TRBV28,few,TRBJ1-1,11,ASSPIGGAEAF
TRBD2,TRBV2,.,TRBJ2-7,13,ASSETRGRAYEQY
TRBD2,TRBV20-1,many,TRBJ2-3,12,SASSGRATDTQY
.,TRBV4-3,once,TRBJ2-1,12,TSSQEARYNEQF
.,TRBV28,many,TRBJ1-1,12,ASSLGQGRGEVF
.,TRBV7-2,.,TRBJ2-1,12,ASSTMDRYNEQF
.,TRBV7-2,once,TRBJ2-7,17,ASSLTVAGGWPLIYEQY
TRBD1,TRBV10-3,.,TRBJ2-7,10,AISLPDRAQY
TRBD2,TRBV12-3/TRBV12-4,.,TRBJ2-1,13,ASSFRLAGGEEQF
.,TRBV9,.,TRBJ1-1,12,ASSVGLGGPEAF
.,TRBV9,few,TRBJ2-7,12,ASSYRATPYEQY
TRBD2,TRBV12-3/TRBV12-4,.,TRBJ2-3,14,ASSLWTSGRTDTQY
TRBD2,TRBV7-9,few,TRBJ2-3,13,ASSPTGRGADTQY
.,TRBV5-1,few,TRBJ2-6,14,ASSLFENSGANVLT
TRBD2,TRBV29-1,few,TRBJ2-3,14,SAVARLAGAADTQY